A selection of T cell receptor beta chains follows, all from one sample in a study of T cell responses to AZD1222 COVID-19 vaccine. Clones were read by immunoSEQ multiplex PCR, and TCRdb kept only the in-frame ones, dropping some. The table lists 200,000 or so clones, roughly 92% of them singletons, with 1% in the top ten. The sample consisted of peripheral blood, taken 28 days after the second AZD1222 dose. The receptor set was obtained from an adult who received the AZD1222 COVID-19 vaccine. Both conserved end residues are part of each CDR3. The D gene is left open where the match is weak. A clone size is listed for some rows: how often the clone was seen (once, few, many), or a class if it is expanded.

d_gene	abundance	v_gene	j_gene	len	CDR3aa	CDR3nt
NA	NA	TRBV28	TRBJ2-7	14	CASSLLGTVYEQYF	TGTGCCAGCAGTTTATTGGGTACGGTTTACGAGCAGTACTTC
NA	NA	TRBV11-3	TRBJ1-1	12	CASSLERGEAFF	TGTGCCAGCAGCTTAGAAAGGGGTGAAGCTTTCTTT
TRBD1	NA	TRBV7-3	TRBJ2-2	14	CASSSTGGTGELFF	TGTGCCAGCAGCTCGACAGGGGGCACCGGGGAGCTGTTTTTT
TRBD1	NA	TRBV11-1	TRBJ1-6	15	CASSLHRGRNSPLHF	TGTGCCAGCAGCCTACACAGGGGGCGAAATTCACCCCTCCACTTT
TRBD2	NA	TRBV5-1	TRBJ2-1	15	CASELWTSGGKEQFF	TGCGCCAGCGAACTGTGGACTAGCGGGGGTAAAGAGCAGTTCTTC
NA	NA	TRBV7-2	TRBJ2-3	14	CASSLGLAVNTQYF	TGTGCCAGCAGCTTAGGCCTAGCTGTAAATACGCAGTATTTT
TRBD1	NA	TRBV24-1	TRBJ1-2	17	CATSDSGTGVQNYGYTF	TGTGCCACCAGTGATTCAGGAACAGGGGTGCAGAACTATGGCTACACCTTC
NA	NA	TRBV9	TRBJ1-1	9	CASSVGRLF	TGTGCCAGCAGCGTAGGCAGGCTCTTT
NA	NA	TRBV7-2	TRBJ1-5	13	CASSLGWAQPQHF	TGTGCCAGCAGCTTAGGGTGGGCTCAGCCCCAGCATTTT
NA	NA	TRBV5-6	TRBJ1-1	14	CASSLWRKNTEAFF	TGTGCCAGCAGCTTGTGGAGAAAAAACACTGAAGCTTTCTTT
NA	once	TRBV27	TRBJ1-5	15	CASSWESANNQPQHF	TGTGCCAGCAGTTGGGAAAGCGCCAACAATCAGCCCCAGCATTTT
NA	NA	TRBV10-3	TRBJ2-5	12	CAIRGPQETQYF	TGTGCCATCAGGGGACCGCAAGAGACCCAGTACTTC
TRBD1	NA	TRBV27	TRBJ2-3	17	CASSLSDRGQGTDTQYF	TGTGCCAGCAGTTTATCGGATAGGGGACAGGGCACAGATACGCAGTATTTT
NA	NA	TRBV27	TRBJ1-1	15	CASTQFALRNTEAFF	TGTGCCAGCACCCAGTTTGCGTTGAGAAACACTGAAGCTTTCTTT
TRBD1	NA	TRBV12-5	TRBJ2-1	16	CASGLATGGTQNEQFF	TGTGCTAGTGGTTTGGCTACAGGGGGGACTCAAAATGAGCAGTTCTTC
TRBD2	NA	TRBV6-5	TRBJ2-3	14	CASSLGTSGGGQYF	TGTGCCAGCAGTCTCGGGACTAGCGGGGGCGGGCAGTATTTT
NA	NA	TRBV14	TRBJ2-2	15	CASSQSGAATGELFF	TGTGCCAGCAGCCAAAGTGGGGCTGCTACCGGGGAGCTGTTTTTT
NA	NA	TRBV7-9	TRBJ1-1	15	CASSKSNRVNTEAFF	TGTGCCAGCAGCAAGTCGAACAGGGTTAACACTGAAGCTTTCTTT
NA	NA	TRBV27	TRBJ1-1	14	CASSSGSMNTEAFF	TGTGCCAGCAGTTCGGGGTCCATGAACACTGAAGCTTTCTTT
NA	NA	TRBV7-8	TRBJ2-3	15	CASSFKLATVDTQYF	TGTGCCAGCAGCTTCAAATTGGCAACAGTGGATACGCAGTATTTT
TRBD2	NA	TRBV5-1	TRBJ2-3	16	CASSSASGGRVDTQYF	TGCGCCAGCAGCTCGGCTAGCGGGGGGCGTGTAGATACGCAGTATTTT
NA	NA	TRBV15	TRBJ1-5	15	CATSRSSESNQPQHF	TGTGCCACCAGCAGATCTTCGGAGAGCAATCAGCCCCAGCATTTT
NA	NA	TRBV28	TRBJ2-6	15	CASSLSRSGANVLTF	TGTGCCAGCAGTTTATCCCGATCTGGGGCCAACGTCCTGACTTTC
TRBD1	NA	TRBV2	TRBJ1-5	14	CASSRDSRDQPQHF	TGTGCCAGCAGTAGGGACAGTCGAGATCAGCCCCAGCATTTT
TRBD2	NA	TRBV7-2	TRBJ2-2	16	CASSYGGLAVTGELFF	TGTGCCAGCAGCTATGGGGGACTAGCGGTTACCGGGGAGCTGTTTTTT
TRBD1	NA	TRBV19	TRBJ1-5	15	CASSTAGTGLQPQHF	TGTGCCAGTAGTACCGCCGGGACAGGGTTACAGCCCCAGCATTTT
TRBD1	NA	TRBV5-1	TRBJ1-2	15	CASSLGDRINYGYTF	TGCGCCAGCAGCTTGGGGGACAGGATTAACTATGGCTACACCTTC
TRBD1	once	TRBV19	TRBJ1-5	15	CASTIYWTGDQPQHF	TGTGCCAGTACCATATACTGGACAGGGGATCAGCCCCAGCATTTT
NA	NA	TRBV12-1	TRBJ1-2	17	CASSFACVGSINYGYTF	TGTGCCAGCAGCTTTGCATGTGTTGGCAGCATTAACTATGGCTACACCTTC
TRBD1	once	TRBV19	TRBJ1-6	17	CASSLTHGTGYNSPLHF	TGTGCCAGTAGCCTGACCCATGGGACAGGCTATAATTCACCCCTCCACTTT
NA	NA	TRBV12-5	TRBJ1-2	11	CASAQNIGYTF	TGTGCTAGTGCCCAGAACATCGGCTACACCTTC
NA	once	TRBV6-4	TRBJ2-1	13	CASSETGGVEQFF	TGTGCCAGCAGTGAAACAGGAGGGGTTGAGCAGTTCTTC
NA	NA	TRBV9	TRBJ2-3	15	CASSLAGGSTDTQYF	TGTGCCAGTTCCTTAGCCGGAGGGAGCACAGATACGCAGTATTTT
NA	NA	TRBV1	TRBJ2-7	16	CTSSLKGSRLSYEQYF	TGCACCAGCAGCCTAAAGGGGAGTAGGTTATCCTACGAGCAGTACTTC
NA	NA	TRBV30	TRBJ1-1	13	CAWCGLGHTEAFF	TGTGCCTGGTGTGGCCTAGGGCACACTGAAGCTTTCTTT
TRBD1	NA	TRBV3-1/TRBV3-2	TRBJ1-5	17	CASSLNPTGANNQPQHF	TGTGCCAGCAGCCTAAACCCGACAGGGGCGAACAATCAGCCCCAGCATTTT
NA	NA	TRBV29-1	TRBJ2-1	18	CSVENPTSGLAAYNEQFF	TGCAGCGTCGAAAATCCGACCAGCGGGTTAGCTGCCTACAATGAGCAGTTCTTC
TRBD2	NA	TRBV3-1/TRBV3-2	TRBJ2-1	13	CASTPGGAREQFF	TGTGCCAGCACCCCCGGGGGGGCGAGGGAGCAGTTCTTC
NA	NA	TRBV6-1	TRBJ1-5	14	CASSEAPAGQPQHF	TGTGCCAGCAGTGAAGCCCCGGCAGGTCAGCCCCAGCATTTT
NA	NA	TRBV9	TRBJ1-2	17	CASSSPARDITNYGYTF	TGTGCCAGCAGCTCCCCAGCCCGGGACATCACTAACTATGGCTACACCTTC
TRBD2	NA	TRBV24-1	TRBJ2-1	16	CATSGPGTSGYNEQFF	TGTGCCACCAGTGGCCCCGGGACTAGCGGATACAATGAGCAGTTCTTC
NA	NA	TRBV6-1	TRBJ1-5	14	CASSESGVDQPQHF	TGTGCCAGCAGTGAATCGGGGGTGGATCAGCCCCAGCATTTT
NA	NA	TRBV3-1/TRBV3-2	TRBJ1-6	17	CASSPATRGVLNSPLHF	TGTGCCAGCAGCCCAGCCACGAGAGGGGTCTTAAATTCACCCCTCCACTTT
TRBD1	NA	TRBV6-1	TRBJ2-7	16	CASSEGPRDSSYEQYF	TGTGCCAGCAGTGAAGGCCCCCGGGACAGCTCCTACGAGCAGTACTTC
NA	NA	TRBV9	TRBJ1-6	15	CASSGVAGYNSPLHF	TGTGCCAGCAGCGGGGTCGCAGGATATAATTCACCCCTCCACTTT
NA	NA	TRBV24-1	TRBJ2-3	17	CATSDFGGGMDTDTQYF	TGTGCCACCAGTGATTTCGGTGGGGGAATGGACACAGATACGCAGTATTTT
NA	NA	TRBV5-1	TRBJ1-4	17	CASSLGPSRATNEKLFF	TGCGCCAGCAGCTTGGGGCCCTCGAGGGCAACTAATGAAAAACTGTTTTTT
NA	few	TRBV5-4	TRBJ1-1	15	CASSQAGGMNTEAFF	TGTGCCAGCAGCCAGGCCGGGGGGATGAACACTGAAGCTTTCTTT
NA	NA	TRBV5-1	TRBJ1-3	13	CASSRGGGNTIYF	TGCGCCAGCAGCCGGGGCGGAGGAAACACCATATATTTT
TRBD1	NA	TRBV7-7	TRBJ2-7	16	CASSRIPGQGAYEQYF	TGTGCCAGCAGCCGTATCCCGGGACAGGGGGCCTACGAGCAGTACTTC
NA	NA	TRBV19	TRBJ1-5	11	CASREGEPQHF	TGTGCCAGTAGAGAGGGGGAGCCCCAGCATTTT
TRBD1	NA	TRBV24-1	TRBJ2-1	16	CATSDSGGPTYNEQFF	TGTGCCACCAGTGACTCAGGGGGCCCAACCTACAATGAGCAGTTCTTC
NA	NA	TRBV6-5	TRBJ2-1	14	CASSYRNQGNEQFF	TGTGCCAGCAGTTATCGGAACCAGGGGAATGAGCAGTTCTTC
NA	NA	TRBV6-4	TRBJ2-3	14	CASSVSPGADTQYF	TGTGCCAGCAGTGTATCACCAGGGGCAGATACGCAGTATTTT
NA	NA	TRBV2	TRBJ1-4	15	CASSPGLILNEKLFF	TGTGCCAGCAGTCCGGGGCTAATCCTTAATGAAAAACTGTTTTTT
NA	NA	TRBV2	TRBJ1-1	11	CASKGRNEAFF	TGTGCCAGCAAGGGGCGGAATGAAGCTTTCTTT
TRBD1	NA	TRBV6-1	TRBJ1-2	16	CASSEAVTGINYGYTF	TGTGCCAGCAGTGAAGCGGTGACAGGGATTAACTATGGCTACACCTTC
NA	NA	TRBV12-5	TRBJ1-4	14	CASGPRGRNEKLFF	TGTGCTAGTGGTCCCCGGGGGAGGAATGAAAAACTGTTTTTT
TRBD1	NA	TRBV5-1	TRBJ2-6	16	CASSLQGAGGANVLTF	TGCGCCAGCAGCCTACAGGGGGCGGGTGGGGCCAACGTCCTGACTTTC
TRBD2	NA	TRBV3-1/TRBV3-2	TRBJ2-3	20	CASSHRGGSGSAGLTDTQYF	TGTGCCAGCAGCCACCGCGGGGGAAGCGGCTCGGCGGGACTAACAGATACGCAGTATTTT